This T cell receptor beta chain emerged from a study of blood T cell repertoires in COVID-19. Study as a whole: Acute and convalescent COVID-19 samples came from the United States, Italy and Spain. The analysed material was cDNA or gDNA that came from T cells, B-cell-depleted T cells, or PBMCs.

V lost 1 base and J lost 5, with 5 bases in between. This CDR3 comprises 13 residues. CDR1 and CDR2 (germline): SNHLY, FYNNEI. Per the original methods: Amplification of reference gene primers was used by the study to estimate nucleated cell counts. The assay was immunoSEQ multiplex PCR, and TCRdb's table has in-frame clones only and misses some. D and trimming were read from the DNA, whereas the V and J calls and clone size are those reported in that table. The sample includes 200,000 to 250,000 clones, 92% of them seen just once. The V call is TRBV2, the J call TRBJ2-2; D not resolved. Sequenced: peripheral blood. The receptor was derived from a man between 25 and 39 years old with acute or convalescent COVID-19. CDR3 sequence reads: CASSEDLTGELFF. CDR3 nucleotides: TGTGCCAGCAGTGAAGACCTAACCGGGGAGCTGTTTTTT. Combining the CDR3 with reference TRBV2 and TRBJ2-2 gives the whole variable domain EPEVTQTPSHQVTQMGQEVILRCVPISNHLYFYWYRQILGQKVEFLVSFYNNEISEKSEIFDDQFSVERPDGSNFTLKIRSTKLEDSAMYFCASSEDLTGELFFGEGSRLTVL.